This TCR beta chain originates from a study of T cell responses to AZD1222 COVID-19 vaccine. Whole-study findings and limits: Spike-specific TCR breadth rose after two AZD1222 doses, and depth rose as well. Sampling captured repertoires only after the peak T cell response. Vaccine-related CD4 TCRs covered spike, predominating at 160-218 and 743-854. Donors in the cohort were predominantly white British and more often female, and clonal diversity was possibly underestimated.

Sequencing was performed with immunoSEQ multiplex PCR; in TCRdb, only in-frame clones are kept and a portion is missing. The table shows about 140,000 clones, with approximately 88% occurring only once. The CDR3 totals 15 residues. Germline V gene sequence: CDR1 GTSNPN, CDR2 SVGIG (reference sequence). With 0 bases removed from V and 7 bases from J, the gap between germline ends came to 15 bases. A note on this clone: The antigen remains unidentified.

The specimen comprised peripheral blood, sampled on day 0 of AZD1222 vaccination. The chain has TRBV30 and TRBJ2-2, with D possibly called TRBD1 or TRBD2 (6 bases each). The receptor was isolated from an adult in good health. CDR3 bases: TGTGCCTGGAGTGTAGGGGGGACCAGTCGCGGGGAGCTGTTTTTT. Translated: CAWSVGGTSRGELFF.